These T cell receptor beta chains were read from a single sample in a study of metastatic and nonmetastatic thyroid tumors. TCRdb re-analyzed the PCR reads using MiXCR. The sample consists of 15,000 to 20,000 clones, 25% of them appearing once. The sequenced material came from adjacent normal tissue. The receptors originated from a female donor with papillary thyroid cancer or a benign thyroid nodule (not recorded which). Some clones in this sample may be carry-over from other donors' samples. The CDR3 runs from the conserved cysteine through the conserved F or W. A D gene is named only where the DNA matches it firmly. Only some rows state a clone size, as once, few, many or a class for expanded clones.

d_gene: TRBD1; abundance: many; j_gene: TRBJ2-7; v_gene: TRBV28; len: 15; CDR3aa: CASSYGTGSSYEQYF; CDR3nt: TGTGCCAGCAGCTACGGGACAGGAAGCTCCTACGAGCAGTACTTC
d_gene: .; abundance: few; j_gene: TRBJ2-7; v_gene: TRBV19; len: 16; CDR3aa: CASSIGGQPFSYEQYF; CDR3nt: TGTGCCAGTAGTATAGGAGGACAGCCGTTCTCCTACGAGCAGTACTTC
d_gene: .; abundance: few; j_gene: TRBJ1-6; v_gene: TRBV15; len: 14; CDR3aa: CATRTARGGSPLHF; CDR3nt: TGTGCCACCCGAACTGCCAGGGGTGGGTCACCCCTCCACTTT
d_gene: TRBD2; abundance: few; j_gene: TRBJ2-7; v_gene: TRBV6-1; len: 16; CDR3aa: CATSGLAGTFTYEQYF; CDR3nt: TGTGCCACCTCTGGACTAGCGGGGACCTTTACCTACGAGCAGTACTTC
d_gene: .; abundance: .; j_gene: TRBJ2-7; v_gene: TRBV9; len: 14; CDR3aa: CASSLGESSYEQYF; CDR3nt: TGTGCCAGCAGCCTTGGGGAGTCCTCCTACGAGCAGTACTTC
d_gene: TRBD1; abundance: few; j_gene: TRBJ1-2; v_gene: TRBV7-2; len: 13; CDR3aa: CASTQQGNYGYTF; CDR3nt: TGTGCCAGCACTCAACAGGGGAACTATGGCTACACCTTC
d_gene: .; abundance: few; j_gene: TRBJ1-5; v_gene: TRBV27; len: 13; CDR3aa: CASSWALNQPQHF; CDR3nt: TGTGCCAGCAGTTGGGCCCTAAATCAGCCCCAGCATTTT
d_gene: .; abundance: .; j_gene: TRBJ2-3; v_gene: TRBV6-2/TRBV6-3; len: 15; CDR3aa: CASSYSGGAVDTQYF; CDR3nt: TGTGCCAGCAGTTACTCAGGGGGGGCTGTAGATACGCAGTATTTT
d_gene: .; abundance: few; j_gene: TRBJ1-5; v_gene: TRBV24-1; len: 14; CDR3aa: CATSSQGSSQPQHF; CDR3nt: TGTGCCACCAGCAGTCAGGGTTCGAGTCAGCCCCAGCATTTT
d_gene: .; abundance: few; j_gene: TRBJ2-1; v_gene: TRBV6-1; len: 11; CDR3aa: CASSPREEQFF; CDR3nt: TGTGCCAGCAGTCCCCGTGAAGAGCAGTTCTTC
d_gene: TRBD2; abundance: .; j_gene: TRBJ2-1; v_gene: TRBV20-1; len: 15; CDR3aa: CSARDGTRPYNEQFF; CDR3nt: TGCAGTGCTAGAGATGGGACTAGGCCCTACAATGAGCAGTTCTTC
d_gene: TRBD2; abundance: .; j_gene: TRBJ2-7; v_gene: TRBV3-1; len: 13; CDR3aa: CASRRGGAEEQYF; CDR3nt: TGTGCCAGCAGGCGCGGGGGGGCCGAAGAGCAGTACTTC
d_gene: TRBD2; abundance: few; j_gene: TRBJ2-7; v_gene: TRBV5-1; len: 13; CDR3aa: CASTLAGTYEQYF; CDR3nt: TGCGCCAGCACCCTAGCGGGGACCTACGAGCAGTACTTC
d_gene: TRBD1; abundance: .; j_gene: TRBJ1-3; v_gene: TRBV28; len: 15; CDR3aa: CASSPQGAGGNTIYF; CDR3nt: TGTGCCAGCAGCCCACAGGGGGCGGGCGGAAACACCATATATTTT
d_gene: .; abundance: few; j_gene: TRBJ1-5; v_gene: TRBV11-3; len: 16; CDR3aa: CASSLEGGFLDQPQHF; CDR3nt: TGTGCCAGCAGCTTAGAAGGAGGGTTTCTGGATCAGCCCCAGCATTTT
d_gene: .; abundance: .; j_gene: TRBJ2-7; v_gene: TRBV28; len: 12; CDR3aa: CASRGQVHEQYF; CDR3nt: TGTGCCAGCAGGGGCCAGGTCCACGAGCAGTACTTC
d_gene: TRBD2; abundance: few; j_gene: TRBJ2-1; v_gene: TRBV6-2/TRBV6-3; len: 16; CDR3aa: CASSYSLAGRYNEQFF; CDR3nt: TGTGCCAGCAGTTACTCCCTAGCGGGAAGGTACAATGAGCAGTTCTTC
d_gene: TRBD1; abundance: .; j_gene: TRBJ1-1; v_gene: TRBV12-3/TRBV12-4; len: 15; CDR3aa: CASSIDRGVNTEAFF; CDR3nt: TGTGCCAGCAGTATCGACAGGGGGGTGAACACTGAAGCTTTCTTT
d_gene: TRBD1; abundance: many; j_gene: TRBJ2-7; v_gene: TRBV6-1; len: 13; CDR3aa: CATYRDSEYEQYF; CDR3nt: TGTGCCACCTACCGGGACAGCGAATACGAGCAGTACTTC
d_gene: TRBD2; abundance: .; j_gene: TRBJ2-7; v_gene: TRBV27; len: 15; CDR3aa: CASSLIAGDTYEQYF; CDR3nt: TGTGCCAGCAGTTTAATTGCGGGAGATACCTACGAGCAGTACTTC
d_gene: TRBD2; abundance: few; j_gene: TRBJ2-1; v_gene: TRBV27; len: 16; CDR3aa: CASSLHAGVSYNEQFF; CDR3nt: TGTGCCAGCAGTCTCCATGCGGGGGTCTCCTACAATGAGCAGTTCTTC
d_gene: .; abundance: few; j_gene: TRBJ2-7; v_gene: TRBV11-3; len: 13; CDR3aa: CASSLEKIYEQYF; CDR3nt: TGTGCCAGCAGCTTGGAAAAGATCTACGAGCAGTACTTC
d_gene: .; abundance: .; j_gene: TRBJ1-1; v_gene: TRBV19; len: 16; CDR3aa: CASTPGTLGINTEAFF; CDR3nt: TGTGCCAGTACCCCAGGGACGTTGGGAATCAACACTGAAGCTTTCTTT
d_gene: .; abundance: .; j_gene: TRBJ2-1; v_gene: TRBV20-1; len: 13; CDR3aa: CSASKGTDNEQFF; CDR3nt: TGCAGTGCTAGCAAAGGGACCGACAATGAGCAGTTCTTC
d_gene: TRBD1; abundance: .; j_gene: TRBJ2-3; v_gene: TRBV7-6; len: 14; CDR3aa: CASSRTQGADTQYF; CDR3nt: TGTGCCAGCAGCCGGACGCAGGGGGCGGATACGCAGTATTTT
d_gene: .; abundance: .; j_gene: TRBJ2-1; v_gene: TRBV27; len: 14; CDR3aa: CASSFVGFSNEQFF; CDR3nt: TGTGCCAGCAGTTTTGTCGGGTTTTCTAATGAGCAGTTCTTC
d_gene: TRBD2; abundance: .; j_gene: TRBJ2-1; v_gene: TRBV15; len: 15; CDR3aa: CATSPGTSVNNEQFF; CDR3nt: TGTGCCACCAGTCCTGGGACTAGCGTAAACAATGAGCAGTTCTTC
d_gene: TRBD1; abundance: few; j_gene: TRBJ2-7; v_gene: TRBV28; len: 12; CDR3aa: CASSTGEYEQYF; CDR3nt: TGTGCCAGCAGTACAGGGGAGTACGAGCAGTACTTC
d_gene: .; abundance: .; j_gene: TRBJ2-5; v_gene: TRBV25-1; len: 15; CDR3aa: CASSARSGGQETQYF; CDR3nt: TGTGCCAGCAGTGCGCGGTCAGGAGGGCAAGAGACCCAGTACTTC
d_gene: .; abundance: once; j_gene: TRBJ1-6; v_gene: TRBV5-1; len: 17; CDR3aa: CASSLVAPGFNNSPLHF; CDR3nt: TGCGCCAGCAGCTTGGTGGCTCCTGGTTTCAATAATTCACCCCTCCACTTT
d_gene: TRBD2; abundance: .; j_gene: TRBJ2-7; v_gene: TRBV20-1; len: 15; CDR3aa: CSARWRGTRLAEQYF; CDR3nt: TGCAGTGCTAGATGGCGCGGGACTAGGCTGGCCGAGCAGTACTTC
d_gene: .; abundance: .; j_gene: TRBJ1-5; v_gene: TRBV25-1; len: 18; CDR3aa: CASSGSHGSGHHDQPQHF; CDR3nt: TGTGCCAGCAGTGGATCCCACGGGTCCGGGCACCATGATCAGCCCCAGCATTTT
d_gene: .; abundance: .; j_gene: TRBJ2-3; v_gene: TRBV6-1; len: 12; CDR3aa: CASGTTTDTQYF; CDR3nt: TGTGCCAGCGGCACGACCACAGATACGCAGTATTTT
d_gene: .; abundance: .; j_gene: TRBJ2-3; v_gene: TRBV12-3/TRBV12-4; len: 13; CDR3aa: CASGTRGGGTQYF; CDR3nt: TGTGCCAGCGGGACGAGGGGGGGCGGTACGCAGTATTTT
d_gene: TRBD2; abundance: .; j_gene: TRBJ2-3; v_gene: TRBV18; len: 14; CDR3aa: CASSPTGLQLTQYF; CDR3nt: TGTGCCAGCTCACCAACGGGACTACAATTGACGCAGTATTTT
d_gene: TRBD1; abundance: .; j_gene: TRBJ2-2; v_gene: TRBV2; len: 11; CDR3aa: CTSRGTGELFF; CDR3nt: TGTACCAGCAGGGGGACCGGGGAGCTGTTTTTT
d_gene: .; abundance: .; j_gene: TRBJ2-7; v_gene: TRBV6-2/TRBV6-3; len: 18; CDR3aa: CASSYGVFGVGVGDVMYF; CDR3nt: TGTGCCAGCAGTTACGGCGTGTTTGGCGTGGGGGTTGGCGACGTGATGTACTTC
d_gene: TRBD2; abundance: many; j_gene: TRBJ2-3; v_gene: TRBV6-1; len: 14; CDR3aa: CASGLAGGPDTQYF; CDR3nt: TGTGCCAGCGGATTAGCGGGAGGGCCAGATACGCAGTATTTT